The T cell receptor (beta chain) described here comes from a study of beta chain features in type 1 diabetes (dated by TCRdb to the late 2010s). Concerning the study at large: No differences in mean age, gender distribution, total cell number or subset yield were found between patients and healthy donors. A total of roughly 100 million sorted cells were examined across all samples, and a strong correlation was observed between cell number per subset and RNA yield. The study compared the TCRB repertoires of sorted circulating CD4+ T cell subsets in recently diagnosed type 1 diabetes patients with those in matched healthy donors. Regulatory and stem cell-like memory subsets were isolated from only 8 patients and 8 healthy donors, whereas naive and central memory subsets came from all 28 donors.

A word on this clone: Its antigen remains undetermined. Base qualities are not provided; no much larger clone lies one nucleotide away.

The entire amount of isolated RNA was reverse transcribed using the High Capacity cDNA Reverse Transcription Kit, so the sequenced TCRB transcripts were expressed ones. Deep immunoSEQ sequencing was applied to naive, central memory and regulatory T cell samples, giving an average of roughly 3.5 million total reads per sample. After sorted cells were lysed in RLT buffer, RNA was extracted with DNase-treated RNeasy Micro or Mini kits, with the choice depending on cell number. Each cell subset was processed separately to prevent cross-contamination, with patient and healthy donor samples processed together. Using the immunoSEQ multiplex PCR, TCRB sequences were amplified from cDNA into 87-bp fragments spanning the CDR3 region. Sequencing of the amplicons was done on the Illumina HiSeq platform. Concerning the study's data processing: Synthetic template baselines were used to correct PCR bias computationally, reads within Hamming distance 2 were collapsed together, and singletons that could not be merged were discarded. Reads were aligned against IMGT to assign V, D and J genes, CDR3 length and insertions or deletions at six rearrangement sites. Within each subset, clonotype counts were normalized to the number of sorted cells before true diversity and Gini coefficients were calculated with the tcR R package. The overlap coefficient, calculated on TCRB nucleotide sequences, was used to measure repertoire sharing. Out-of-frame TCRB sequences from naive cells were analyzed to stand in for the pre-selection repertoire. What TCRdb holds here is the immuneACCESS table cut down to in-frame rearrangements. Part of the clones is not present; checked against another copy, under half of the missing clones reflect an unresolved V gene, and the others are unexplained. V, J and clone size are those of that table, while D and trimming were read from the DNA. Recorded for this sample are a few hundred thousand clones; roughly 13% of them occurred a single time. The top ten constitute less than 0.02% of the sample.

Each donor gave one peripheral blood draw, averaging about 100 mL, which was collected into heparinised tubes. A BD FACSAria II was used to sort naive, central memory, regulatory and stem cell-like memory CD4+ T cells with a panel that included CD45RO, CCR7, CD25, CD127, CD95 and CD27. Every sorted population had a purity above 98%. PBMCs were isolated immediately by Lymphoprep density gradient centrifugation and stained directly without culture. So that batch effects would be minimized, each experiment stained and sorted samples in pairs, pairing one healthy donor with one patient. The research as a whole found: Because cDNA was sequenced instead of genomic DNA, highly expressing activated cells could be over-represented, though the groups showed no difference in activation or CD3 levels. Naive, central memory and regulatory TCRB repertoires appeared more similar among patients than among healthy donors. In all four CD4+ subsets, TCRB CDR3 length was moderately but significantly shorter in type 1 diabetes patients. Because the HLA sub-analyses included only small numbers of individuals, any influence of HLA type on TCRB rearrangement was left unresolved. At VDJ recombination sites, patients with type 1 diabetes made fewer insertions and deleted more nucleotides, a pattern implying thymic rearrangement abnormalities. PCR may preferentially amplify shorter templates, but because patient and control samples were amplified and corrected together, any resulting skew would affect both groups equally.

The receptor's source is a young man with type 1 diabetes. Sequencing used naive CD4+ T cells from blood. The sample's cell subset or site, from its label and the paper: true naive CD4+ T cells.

The DNA sequence is as follows: TGTGCCAGCAGCGGACGAGGACAGATGAGCTCCTACAATGAGCAGTTCTTC. Its product reads: CASSGRGQMSSYNEQFF. The sequence links TRBV5-6 to TRBJ2-1; possibly the D gene is TRBD1, per 6 matching bases. The germline V gene supplies CDR1 SGHDT and CDR2 YYEEEE. The V end loses 4 bases and the J end loses 0 bases, and a stretch of 17 bases separates them. The cysteine opens and the phenylalanine closes a CDR3 of 17 amino acids. The read is trimmed to its CDR3 DNA, 51 bases read in frame from base 1. The reference TRBV5-6 and TRBJ2-1 proteins fill in what lies around the CDR3, so the full variable domain reads DAGVTQSPTHLIKTRGQQVTLRCSPKSGHDTVSWYQQALGQGPQFIFQYYEEEERQRGNFPDRFSGHQFPNYSSELNVNALLLGDSALYLCASSGRGQMSSYNEQFFGPGTRLTVL.